This TCR beta chain was captured in a study of blood T cell repertoires in COVID-19. Germline V gives CDR1 MNHEY, CDR2 SVGAGI. The V and J ends lost 6 bases and 3 bases respectively, with 15 bases between them. The CDR3 is 15 amino acids. The table came from immunoSEQ multiplex PCR; TCRdb's copy has only in-frame clones and leaves some out. The profile covers about 150,000 clones, with more than 70% appearing a single time and more than 9% taken by the ten largest. This chain links TRBV6-5 with TRBJ2-1; tentatively, D is TRBD1 (6 bases). Input material: peripheral blood. This TCR came from a woman of 80 years or more with active or convalescent COVID-19. CDR3 DNA sequence: TGTGCCAGCAGGGGGCTACAGGGCTACTACAATGAGCAGTTCTTC. This codes for CASRGLQGYYNEQFF.